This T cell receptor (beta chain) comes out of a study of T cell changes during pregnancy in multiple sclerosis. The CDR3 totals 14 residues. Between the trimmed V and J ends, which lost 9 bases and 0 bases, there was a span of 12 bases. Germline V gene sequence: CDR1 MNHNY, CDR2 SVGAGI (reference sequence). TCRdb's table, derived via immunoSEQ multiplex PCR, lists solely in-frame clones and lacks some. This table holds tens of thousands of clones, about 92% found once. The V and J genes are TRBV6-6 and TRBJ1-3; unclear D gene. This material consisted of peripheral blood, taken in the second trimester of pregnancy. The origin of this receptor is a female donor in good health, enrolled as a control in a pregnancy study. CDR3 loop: CASLRQVSGNTIYF. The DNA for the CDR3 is TGTGCCAGTTTGAGGCAAGTCTCTGGAAACACCATATATTTT.